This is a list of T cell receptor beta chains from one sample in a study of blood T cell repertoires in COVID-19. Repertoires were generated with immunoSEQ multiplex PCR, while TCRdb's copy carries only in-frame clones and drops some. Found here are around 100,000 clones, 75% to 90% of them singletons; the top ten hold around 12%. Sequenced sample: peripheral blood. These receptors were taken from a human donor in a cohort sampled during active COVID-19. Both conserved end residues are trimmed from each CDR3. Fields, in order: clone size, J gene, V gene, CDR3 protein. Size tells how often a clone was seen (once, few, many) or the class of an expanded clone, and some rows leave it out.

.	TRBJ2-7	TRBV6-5	ASRQGTGVYEQY
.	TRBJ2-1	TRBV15	ATSRDPGGSYNEQF
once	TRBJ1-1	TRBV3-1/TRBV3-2	ASSQDRLRRTEAF
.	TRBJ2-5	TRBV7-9	ASSPRGAGEETQY
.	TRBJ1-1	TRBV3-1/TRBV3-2	ASSQTGGRTEAF
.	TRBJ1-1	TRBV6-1	ASSEWTGGNTEAF
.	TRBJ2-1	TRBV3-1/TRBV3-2	ASSQAGSGSLYNEQF
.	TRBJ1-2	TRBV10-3	AITQQGPYGYT
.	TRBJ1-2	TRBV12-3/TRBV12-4	ASRRPGHHGYT
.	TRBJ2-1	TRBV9	ASSSWLAGGRDEQF
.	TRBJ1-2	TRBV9	ASSPQTGGPRGYT
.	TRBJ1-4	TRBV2	ASSPRTGNEKLF
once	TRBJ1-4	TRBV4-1	ASSLRDWDSFATNEKLF
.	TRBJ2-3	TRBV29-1	SVAGSFTDTQY
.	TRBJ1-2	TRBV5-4	ASSSRGQLLYGYT
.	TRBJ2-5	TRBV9	ASSVGAGGQQETQY
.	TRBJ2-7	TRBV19	ASSKARAAYEQY
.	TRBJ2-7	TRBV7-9	ASSLARGLTYEQY
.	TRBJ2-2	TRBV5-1	ASSPERGNGELF
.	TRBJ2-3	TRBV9	ASSVQIGTGTDTQY
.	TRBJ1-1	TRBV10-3	AISERAGATEAF
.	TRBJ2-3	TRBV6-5	ASSRDREDTQY